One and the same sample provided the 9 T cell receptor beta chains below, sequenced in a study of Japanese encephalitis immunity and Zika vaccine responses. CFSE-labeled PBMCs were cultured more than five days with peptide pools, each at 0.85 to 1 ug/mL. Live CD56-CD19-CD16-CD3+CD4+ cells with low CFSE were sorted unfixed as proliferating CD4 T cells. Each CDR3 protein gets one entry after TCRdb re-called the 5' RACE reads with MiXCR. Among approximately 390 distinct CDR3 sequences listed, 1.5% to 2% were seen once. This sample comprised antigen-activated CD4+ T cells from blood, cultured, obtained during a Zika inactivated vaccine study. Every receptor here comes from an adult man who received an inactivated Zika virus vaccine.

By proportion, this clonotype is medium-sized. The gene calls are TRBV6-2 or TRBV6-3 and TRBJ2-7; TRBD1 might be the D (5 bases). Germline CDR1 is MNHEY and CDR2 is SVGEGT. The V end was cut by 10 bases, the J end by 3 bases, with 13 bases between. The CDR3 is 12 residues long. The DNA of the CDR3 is TGTGCCACCGAAACAGGCCGCTACGAGCAGTACTTC. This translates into CATETGRYEQYF.

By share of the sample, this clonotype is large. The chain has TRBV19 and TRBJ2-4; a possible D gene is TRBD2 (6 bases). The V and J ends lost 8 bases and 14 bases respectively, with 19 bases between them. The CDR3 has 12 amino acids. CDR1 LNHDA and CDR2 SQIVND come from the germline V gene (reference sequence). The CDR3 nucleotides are TGTGCCAGTGGGGAGGTTCCCGGGAACAAGTACTTC. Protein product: CASGEVPGNKYF.

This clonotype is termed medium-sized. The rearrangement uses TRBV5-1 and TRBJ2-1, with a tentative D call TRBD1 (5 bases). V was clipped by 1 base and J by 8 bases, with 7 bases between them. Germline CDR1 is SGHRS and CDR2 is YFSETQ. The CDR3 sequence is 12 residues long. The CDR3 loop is CASSLQGHEQFF. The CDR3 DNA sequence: TGCGCCAGCAGCTTGCAGGGCCATGAGCAGTTCTTC.

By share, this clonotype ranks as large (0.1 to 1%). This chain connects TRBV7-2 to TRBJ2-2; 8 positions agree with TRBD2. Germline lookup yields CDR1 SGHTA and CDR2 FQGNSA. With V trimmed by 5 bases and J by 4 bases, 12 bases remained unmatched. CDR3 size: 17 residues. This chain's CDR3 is CASSPSPRGGATGELFF. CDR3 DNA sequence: TGTGCCAGCAGCCCTTCCCCCCGGGGGGGCGCCACCGGGGAGCTGTTTTTT.

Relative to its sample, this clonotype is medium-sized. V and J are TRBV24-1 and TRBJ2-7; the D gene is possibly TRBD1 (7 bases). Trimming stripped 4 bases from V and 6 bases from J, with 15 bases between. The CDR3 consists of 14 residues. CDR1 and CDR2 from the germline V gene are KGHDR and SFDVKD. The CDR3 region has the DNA TGTGCCACCAGTGACCCAGGGGGGCCTGGCGAGCAGTACTTC. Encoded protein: CATSDPGGPGEQYF.

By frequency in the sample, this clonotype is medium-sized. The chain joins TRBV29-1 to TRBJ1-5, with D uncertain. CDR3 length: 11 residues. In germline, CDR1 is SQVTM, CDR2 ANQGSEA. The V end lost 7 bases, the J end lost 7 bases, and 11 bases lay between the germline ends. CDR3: CSAGDGQPQHF. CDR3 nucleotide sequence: TGCAGCGCCGGGGATGGACAGCCCCAGCATTTT.

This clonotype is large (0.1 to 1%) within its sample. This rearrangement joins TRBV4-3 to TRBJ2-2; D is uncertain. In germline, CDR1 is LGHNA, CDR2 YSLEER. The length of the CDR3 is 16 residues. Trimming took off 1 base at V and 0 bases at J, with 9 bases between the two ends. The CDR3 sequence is CASSQGPSANTGELFF. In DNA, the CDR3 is TGCGCCAGCAGCCAAGGGCCGTCCGCGAACACCGGGGAGCTGTTTTTT.

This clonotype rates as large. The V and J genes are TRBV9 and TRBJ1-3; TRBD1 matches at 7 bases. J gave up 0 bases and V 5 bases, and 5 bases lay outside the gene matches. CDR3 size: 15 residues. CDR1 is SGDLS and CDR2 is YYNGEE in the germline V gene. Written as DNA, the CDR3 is TGTGCCAGCAGAAAGGGGGCCTTCTCTGGAAACACCATATATTTT. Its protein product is CASRKGAFSGNTIYF.

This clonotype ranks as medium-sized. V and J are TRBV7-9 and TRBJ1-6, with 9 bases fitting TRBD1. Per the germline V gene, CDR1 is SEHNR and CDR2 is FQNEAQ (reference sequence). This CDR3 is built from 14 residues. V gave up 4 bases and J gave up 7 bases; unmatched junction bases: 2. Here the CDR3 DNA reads TGTGCCAGCAGCTCCGGACAGGGGAATTCACCCCTCCACTTT. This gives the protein CASSSGQGNSPLHF.